The rows below give T cell receptor beta chains drawn from one sample of a study of technical replicates of blood from a handful of donors. Assay used: immunoSEQ multiplex PCR; TCRdb lists only in-frame clones, some missing. The table has about 66,000 clones, around 89% seen once; the top ten hold roughly 4.2%. Material: PBMCs. All receptors derive from a human donor in good health. Some clones in this sample may be carry-over from other donors' samples. Each CDR3 is given with its conserved first and last residue. A D gene is named only where the DNA matches it firmly. Size is stated for part of the rows, as once, few or many counts, or as a class when the clone is expanded.

>TRBJ1-6|NA|TRBV19|TRBD1
TGTGCCAGTAGTAACACAGGGGGCCCCCTCCACTTT
CASSNTGGPLHF
>TRBJ1-1|NA|TRBV5-1|TRBD1
TGCGCCAGCGGGGACAGTATTAACACTGAAGCTTTCTTT
CASGDSINTEAFF
>TRBJ2-7|NA|TRBV5-1|NA
TGCGCCAGCAGCTTTCAGGGCTCCTACGAGCAGTACTTC
CASSFQGSYEQYF
>TRBJ2-1|NA|TRBV18|TRBD2
TGTGCCAGCTCACTTATGACTAGCGGGGTCTCCTACAATGAGCAGTTCTTC
CASSLMTSGVSYNEQFF
>TRBJ2-1|NA|TRBV2|NA
TGTGCCAGCAGTTTTCCTATCCAATCCTACAATGAGCAGTTCTTC
CASSFPIQSYNEQFF
>TRBJ2-1|NA|TRBV18|NA
TGTGCCAGCTCACCGGGGCAGGGAGGCAATGAGCAGTTCTTC
CASSPGQGGNEQFF
>TRBJ1-1|NA|TRBV5-1|TRBD1
TGCGCCAGCAGAAGTGGGACAGGGATGAACACTGAAGCTTTCTTT
CASRSGTGMNTEAFF
>TRBJ2-5|NA|TRBV27|TRBD1
TGTGCCAGCAGTGCGTGGGACAGGTCTTCGAGGACCCAGTACTTC
CASSAWDRSSRTQYF
>TRBJ2-7|NA|TRBV30|TRBD2
TGTGCCGGGCGGCGGGAGGGCTACGAGCAGTACTTC
CAGRREGYEQYF
>TRBJ2-2|NA|TRBV29-1|NA
TGCAGCGTCTCGAAGGGGTGGGGCGGGGAGCTGTTTTTT
CSVSKGWGGELFF
>TRBJ1-1|NA|TRBV7-2|NA
TGTGCCAGCAGCTCTCAGATGAACACTGAAGCTTTCTTT
CASSSQMNTEAFF
>TRBJ2-1|NA|TRBV5-4|NA
TGTGCCAGCAGCCTGCCGGGACATTCCAATGAGCAGTTCTTC
CASSLPGHSNEQFF
>TRBJ1-5|NA|TRBV6-1|NA
TGTGCCAGCACCATGGACACCGGGCAGCCCCAGCATTTT
CASTMDTGQPQHF
>TRBJ2-7|NA|TRBV2|TRBD2
TGTGCCGATTCACTAGCGGGGAGTAGTGAGCAGTACTTC
CADSLAGSSEQYF
>TRBJ1-4|NA|TRBV7-8|NA
TGTGCCAGCAGCGCCTGGACAGCCGCAACTAATGAAAAACTGTTTTTT
CASSAWTAATNEKLFF
>TRBJ2-1|NA|TRBV5-4|TRBD2
TGTGCCAGCAGTTCAGAGCGGGAGGAGGATGGGGAGCAGTTCTTC
CASSSEREEDGEQFF
>TRBJ2-5|once|TRBV10-2|NA
TGCGCCAGCAGTACGGGAGAAGCGGAGACCCAGTACTTC
CASSTGEAETQYF
>TRBJ1-1|NA|TRBV6-1|TRBD1
TGTGCCAGCAGTGGGACAGGGTGGGCTTTCTTT
CASSGTGWAFF
>TRBJ2-2|once|TRBV2|NA
TGTGCCAGCAGTCCCGGGACAAGAGACACCGGGGAGCTGTTTTTT
CASSPGTRDTGELFF
>TRBJ2-1|NA|TRBV5-6|TRBD1
TGTGCCAGCAGCGAGGGGGCCAGGGCGTGGTCCTACAATGAGCAGTTCTTC
CASSEGARAWSYNEQFF
>TRBJ2-3|NA|TRBV5-4|TRBD2
TGTGCCAGTAGGCGGGAGGGACGTACAGATACGCAGTATTTT
CASRREGRTDTQYF
>TRBJ1-6|NA|TRBV2|NA
TGTGCCAGCAACGAGAATTCACCCCTCCACTTT
CASNENSPLHF
>TRBJ2-5|NA|TRBV6-6|TRBD2
TGTGCCAGCAGTTTAGTAGCGGGAGAGGGAGAGACCCAGTACTTC
CASSLVAGEGETQYF
>TRBJ2-7|NA|TRBV5-1|TRBD2
TGCGCCAGCAGCTTGACTAGCGGGGGCCCCTACGAGCAGTACTTC
CASSLTSGGPYEQYF
>TRBJ2-2|NA|TRBV15|TRBD1
TGTGCCACCAGCAGAGGAACAGGGGGCATCGGGGAGCTGTTTTTT
CATSRGTGGIGELFF
>TRBJ1-3|NA|TRBV10-3|NA
TGTGCCATCAGCCAAGACAGGAGATCTGGAAACACCATATATTTT
CAISQDRRSGNTIYF
>TRBJ1-5|NA|TRBV5-6|NA
TGTGCCAGCAGCTCTACCGGGGGTAGAGGTCAGCCCCAGCATTTT
CASSSTGGRGQPQHF
>TRBJ2-6|NA|TRBV28|NA
TGTGCCAGCAGTTTAAGGGGGGGCCCATCTGGGGCCAACGTCCTGACTTTC
CASSLRGGPSGANVLTF
>TRBJ2-1|NA|TRBV5-4|NA
TGTGCCAGCAGCTTGGGGCAGGGGGGCTACAATGAGCAGTTCTTC
CASSLGQGGYNEQFF
>TRBJ2-3|NA|TRBV4-3|NA
TGCGCCAGCAGCCAGAGGGGGACGTGGGGAGATACGCAGTATTTT
CASSQRGTWGDTQYF
>TRBJ2-3|NA|TRBV12-5|TRBD2
TGTGCTAGTGGTGATACCGGGACTAGCATAGATACGCAGTATTTT
CASGDTGTSIDTQYF
>TRBJ1-3|NA|TRBV7-9|NA
TGTGCCAGCAGCTTAGCGCCAGGCCCTGGAAACACCATATATTTT
CASSLAPGPGNTIYF
>TRBJ2-7|NA|TRBV5-1|NA
TGCGCCAGCAGCGCCGATGCAGCCATCCGCTCTAGCGAGCAGTACTTC
CASSADAAIRSSEQYF
>TRBJ2-2|NA|TRBV7-2|TRBD2
TGTGCCAGCAGCTTAGTCCGGGCGGGAGCCACCGGGGAGCTGTTTTTT
CASSLVRAGATGELFF
>TRBJ1-6|NA|TRBV4-2|TRBD1
TGTGCCAGCAGCCCGGGACAGGAATATAATTCACCCCTCCACTTT
CASSPGQEYNSPLHF
>TRBJ2-1|NA|TRBV18|NA
TGTGCCAGCTCCGTCGGGCGGGGCTCCTACAATGAGCAGTTCTTC
CASSVGRGSYNEQFF
>TRBJ1-6|NA|TRBV6-5|TRBD1
TGTGCCAGCAGTGGGGGGACAGGGGCTAATTCACCCCTCCACTTT
CASSGGTGANSPLHF
>TRBJ1-1|NA|TRBV5-4|TRBD1
TGTGCCAGCAGCTTGGTACAGGGGGCAGGGACTGAAGCTTTCTTT
CASSLVQGAGTEAFF
>TRBJ2-1|NA|TRBV6-6|NA
TGTGCCACCGCTGCCAGGGTGAGCAATGAGCAGTTCTTC
CATAARVSNEQFF
>TRBJ2-3|NA|TRBV7-8|NA
TGTGCCAGCAGCTTAGCGGGAGTGCGCACAGATACGCAGTATTTT
CASSLAGVRTDTQYF
>TRBJ1-4|NA|TRBV30|NA
TGTGCCTGGAGTGTTGGGGGGGCAGGGGAAAAACTGTTTTTT
CAWSVGGAGEKLFF
>TRBJ2-1|NA|TRBV11-3|TRBD2
TGTGCCAGCAGCTCCCTTACTAGCGGGGAAACTTACAATGAGCAGTTCTTC
CASSSLTSGETYNEQFF